A selection of T cell receptor beta chains follows, all from one sample in a study of PD-L1 blockade in urothelial cancer. Only in-frame clones appear in the TCRdb table, and some are missing; sequencing was by immunoSEQ multiplex PCR. The top ten clones hold roughly 2.7% of a sample with approximately 46,000 clones, roughly 80% of them seen once. Source: PBMCs, taken around atezolizumab (anti-PD-L1) treatment. Receptors were obtained from a man between 65 and 85 years old with urothelial cancer. The CDR3 runs from the conserved cysteine through the conserved F or W.

j_gene: TRBJ2-1; v_gene: TRBV18; CDR3aa: CASSPPNARTSGRFYNEQFF
j_gene: TRBJ1-2; v_gene: TRBV12-5; CDR3aa: CASGPPTGNYGYTF
j_gene: TRBJ1-2; v_gene: TRBV28; CDR3aa: CASNRLDAGGYTF
j_gene: TRBJ2-7; v_gene: TRBV6-1; CDR3aa: CASSEGGRAGNYEQYF
j_gene: TRBJ2-7; v_gene: TRBV10-3; CDR3aa: CATGGRDHSYEQYF
j_gene: TRBJ2-1; v_gene: TRBV7-9; CDR3aa: CASSPRLSRLREQFF
j_gene: TRBJ2-5; v_gene: TRBV11-3; CDR3aa: CASSSRGQETQYF
j_gene: TRBJ2-2; v_gene: TRBV18; CDR3aa: CASFPRTRVDTGELFF
j_gene: TRBJ1-5; v_gene: TRBV10-1; CDR3aa: CASRTGHSNQPQHF
j_gene: TRBJ1-1; v_gene: TRBV5-4; CDR3aa: CASSPPRQGVGSEAFF
j_gene: TRBJ2-7; v_gene: TRBV7-2; CDR3aa: CASSLDNSPVQYF
j_gene: TRBJ2-7; v_gene: TRBV7-5; CDR3aa: CVRSFLGENSYEQYF
j_gene: TRBJ2-7; v_gene: TRBV9; CDR3aa: CASSVGGPGYEQYF
j_gene: TRBJ2-5; v_gene: TRBV27; CDR3aa: CASSTRLAAYRETQYF
j_gene: TRBJ2-2; v_gene: TRBV6-6; CDR3aa: CASSYSVGVNTGELFF
j_gene: TRBJ1-1; v_gene: TRBV7-9; CDR3aa: CASSSTGSNTEAFF
j_gene: TRBJ1-2; v_gene: TRBV28; CDR3aa: CASTIQGDYGYTF
j_gene: TRBJ2-3; v_gene: TRBV29-1; CDR3aa: CSVLAGADTQYF
j_gene: TRBJ1-1; v_gene: TRBV5-8; CDR3aa: CASSSGQGWTEAFF
j_gene: TRBJ2-3; v_gene: TRBV11-1; CDR3aa: CASKSSPAGGPDTQYF
j_gene: TRBJ1-3; v_gene: TRBV27; CDR3aa: CASSISSGLPLGNTIYF
j_gene: TRBJ2-1; v_gene: TRBV9; CDR3aa: CASSVQEWAGNEQFF
j_gene: TRBJ1-5; v_gene: TRBV7-8; CDR3aa: CASSPGQNSNQPQHF
j_gene: TRBJ1-3; v_gene: TRBV5-5; CDR3aa: CASSFQGRNTIYF
j_gene: TRBJ2-5; v_gene: TRBV5-4; CDR3aa: CASSLGGTSGGTETQYF
j_gene: TRBJ2-1; v_gene: TRBV5-1; CDR3aa: CASSPKGGSSYNEQFF
j_gene: TRBJ2-1; v_gene: TRBV5-4; CDR3aa: CASRLGSASGSLDEQFF
j_gene: TRBJ1-1; v_gene: TRBV11-3; CDR3aa: CASSLKNEVLEGAFF
j_gene: TRBJ2-6; v_gene: TRBV5-1; CDR3aa: CASSPSGPSGANVLTF
j_gene: TRBJ2-1; v_gene: TRBV5-6; CDR3aa: CASSRDSLSSYNEQFF